This T cell receptor (beta chain) came from a study of T cell repertoires in cytomegalovirus infection. Study at large: Both CMV infection and a matching HLA type were indicated by public TCR beta signatures.

In the case of this clonotype: Its specificity is unknown.

From the reads, TCRdb called clonotypes with MiXCR, one entry per CDR3 protein. Here the sample spans some 940,000 distinct CDR3 sequences, 25% to 40% being singletons. Study findings and constraints: CMV-specific TCR beta clonotypes restricted by HLA-C dominated the ex vivo response.

V was cut by 8 bases and J by 1 base, with 18 bases left in between. The CDR3 length is 16 residues. The germline V gene encodes CDR1 MNHNS and CDR2 SASEGT. The source material was cultured CD8+ T cells from PBMCs, sampled from culture after CMV antigen stimulation. The rearrangement uses TRBV6-1 and TRBJ2-4, with D perhaps being TRBD1 or TRBD2 (5 bases each). The source is a human donor in good health (CMV status not recorded). Some clones in this sample may be carry-over from other donors' samples. The CDR3 is CASAPAGTGAKNIQYF. DNA of the CDR3: TGTGCCAGCGCACCTGCCGGGACGGGGGCCAAAAACATTCAGTACTTC.